One and the same sample provided the 8 T cell receptor beta chains below, sequenced in a study of blood T cells in healthy people across ages. Then a second PCR, running about 6 to 12 cycles, was carried out with a sample-barcoded 5' primer and a J-beta primer mix. TCRdb called the 5' RACE reads again in MiXCR, with one record for every CDR3 protein. The sample consists of about 1.5 million distinct CDR3 sequences, roughly 45% of them appearing once. Sequenced input: blood. These TCRs come from a woman aged 18-35 years in good health.

This rearrangement joins TRBV20-1 to TRBJ1-6; 7 nucleotides align to TRBD1. Germline V gene data show CDR1 as DFQATT and CDR2 as SNEGSKA (reference sequence). The CDR3 is 14 residues long. V gave up 7 bases and J gave up 6 bases; unmatched junction bases: 9. CDR3 sequence reads: CSEIAGQTNSPLHF. The CDR3 nucleotides read TGCAGTGAGATCGCGGGACAGACTAATTCACCCCTCCACTTT.

The chain recombines TRBV28 with TRBJ2-1; D remains ambiguous. There are 16 residues in the CDR3. Per the germline V gene, CDR1 is MDHEN and CDR2 is SYDVKM. V was trimmed by 6 bases and J by 8 bases, leaving 23 bases between them. The CDR3 coding sequence is TGTGCCAGCAGCGACCGAGGCAACCGAGGAATTGATGAGCAGTTCTTC. Amino acids: CASSDRGNRGIDEQFF.

This clonotype was detected only a few times. The gene calls are TRBV6-6 and TRBJ2-3; TRBD2 agrees at 11 bases. In germline, CDR1 is MNHNY, CDR2 SVGAGI (reference sequence). J lost 8 bases, V lost 6 bases, and 10 bases had no gene match. The CDR3 spans 15 residues. The CDR3 here is CASSSRLAGFITQYF. CDR3 bases: TGTGCCAGCAGCTCCCGACTAGCGGGGTTCATTACGCAGTATTTT.

As regards this clonotype: At one end, the junction sequence differs from germline, possibly due to a read error. The CDR3, as DNA: TGCAGTGCTAGGCTACTAGCAACCGCGGGCAATGCCTACGGGCAGTACTTC. This gives the protein CSARLLATAGNAYGQYF. This chain uses TRBV20-1 with TRBJ2-7, with a possible D match to TRBD2 (6 bases). The germline gives CDR1 DFQATT, CDR2 SNEGSKA (reference sequence). The CDR3 has 17 residues.

This clonotype occurred a few times. The rearrangement links TRBV29-1 to TRBJ1-2; 10 positions agree with TRBD1. The CDR3 has 15 amino acids. Per germline, CDR1 SQVTM and CDR2 ANQGSEA. V lost 4 bases to trimming and J lost 4 bases; unmatched junction nucleotides: 9. CDR3 region: CSVASGTGVAYGYTF. In DNA, the CDR3 is TGCAGCGTTGCCTCCGGGACAGGGGTTGCCTATGGCTACACCTTC.

The CDR3 protein is CASSQVVLASYDEQYF. In DNA, the CDR3 is TGTGCCAGCAGCCAAGTGGTGTTAGCTTCTTACGATGAGCAGTACTTC. The chain employs TRBV3-1 and TRBJ2-5, with D unresolved. Germline CDR1 is LGHDT and CDR2 is YNNKEL (reference sequence). CDR3 length: 16 residues. V was cut by 1 base and J by 11 bases, with 23 bases left in between.

This clonotype was recorded at least ten times. J is TRBJ2-1 and V is TRBV7-3; 9 nucleotides match TRBD2. The CDR3 totals 15 residues. Per germline, CDR1 SGHTA and CDR2 FQGTGA. J gave up 0 bases and V 6 bases, and 3 bases lay outside the gene matches. The DNA for the CDR3 is TGTGCCAGCAGTAGCGGGGGTGCCTCCTACAATGAGCAGTTCTTC. Amino acid sequence: CASSSGGASYNEQFF.

This clonotype was detected only a few times. The V gene is TRBV25-1, the J gene TRBJ1-1; D is ambiguous. The CDR3 runs to 12 residues. From germline, CDR1 is MGHDK and CDR2 SYGVNS. V lost 10 bases and J 1 base, leaving 10 bases between the germline ends. As DNA, the CDR3 is TGTGCCACTACGGTGGGGAACACTGAAGCTTTCTTT. This gives the protein CATTVGNTEAFF.